This TCR beta chain was obtained from a study of vaccination effects on CD4 cells after COVID-19 (dated by TCRdb to 2021 to 2024). The study in broad terms: Participants received two doses of either the BNT162b2 or the mRNA-1273 mRNA SARS-CoV-2 vaccine. In both COVID-19 convalescent patients and infection-naive vaccine recipients, the study compared SARS-CoV-2 spike-specific CD4+ TCR repertoires from before mRNA vaccination with those from after it. Altogether, 10 COVID-19 convalescent patients and a few SARS-CoV-2-naive healthy vaccine recipients made up the full study. The Oncomine TCR Beta short-read assay on an Illumina iSeq 100 was used to sequence cultures from other donors in the study. What the work shows at the level of the full study, not this receptor alone: Marked clonal contraction was observed in both infection-induced and vaccine-induced clones at late post-vaccination timepoints, consistent with waning T cell responses. Only a small number of convalescent patients were included, and no early post-infection timepoints were available, which limited the study. In healthy vaccine recipients, vaccine-induced clones were almost all SARS-CoV-2 mono-reactive, with only 1 of 255 being cross-reactive with common cold coronaviruses.

V loses 5 bases of germline sequence and J loses 7 bases, and the interval between the two ends is 17 bases. Inclusive of the bounding cysteine and phenylalanine, the CDR3 is 15 residues long. The DNA shown is the 45-base CDR3, in frame from base 1. CDR1 is given as LNHDA and CDR2 as SQIVND, both from the germline V gene (reference sequence). The ViraFEST assay stimulated PBMC with viral peptide pools and then used TCR sequencing to identify antigen-specific CD4+ T cell clonotypes by expansion. After about 9 days of culture, CD4+ T cells were isolated with the EasySep CD4+ T cell isolation kit. Negative nucleocapsid antibody results before and after vaccination confirmed that the healthy vaccine recipients had no prior SARS-CoV-2 infection. Over 1.5 million PBMC per well were cultured with around 9.8 ug/ml peptides in IMDM containing roughly 5% human AB serum, approximately 10 IU/ml IL-2 and gentamicin. Half of the culture medium was replaced with fresh IL-2-containing medium on days 3 and 7. Each peptide stimulation condition was cultured in triplicate wells unless otherwise noted. PBMC were separated from whole blood using Ficoll-Paque Plus gradient centrifugation and were then either cryopreserved at -140C or used fresh. The overlapping peptide pools covered the spike proteins of SARS-CoV-2 as well as those of the common cold coronaviruses HCoV-NL63, HCoV-OC43 and HCoV-229E. The QIAamp micro DNA kit was used to extract genomic DNA from the cultured CD4+ T cells.

Library preparation used the immunoSEQ multiplex PCR assay. DNA from the cultured and isolated CD4+ T cells underwent TCR beta CDR3 sequencing. The authors processed their data as follows. Non-productive TCR sequences were removed, reads were trimmed to the CDR3 region, and CDR3s of at least 7 amino acids were retained. The MANAFEST web app was used to identify antigen-specific clonotypes by comparing expansion in peptide wells with expansion in reference cultures. Positive clones required FDR<0.05 expansion versus reference and all other wells, odds ratio above 5, and frequency above 0.1% in two replicate wells. Clonotypes significantly expanded in SARS-CoV-2 spike wells and in at least one common cold coronavirus spike condition were defined as cross-reactive. CDR3 similarity was assessed by Levenshtein distance with the stringdist R package, and unrooted trees were built with ape in R 3.6.1. TCRdb took this table from immuneACCESS and kept in-frame rearrangements with V and J called. Such tables lack part of the clones; where checked against another copy, unresolved V genes explain under half of the gap, and the rest is unexplained. That table is the source of V, J and clone size, and D and trimming were worked out from the DNA. This sample is represented by tens of thousands of clones; roughly 80% of them were singletons. The ten largest clones capture about 2.5% of the sample.

With regard to this clone: Its antigen is currently not known. Per-nucleotide qualities are absent, and no much larger clonotype sits a single base away.

This sequence was found in a human donor who received a COVID-19 vaccine. The sequence links TRBV19 to TRBJ1-4, with TRBD1 as a weak D call on 5 bases. The specimen comprised CD4+ T cells from PBMCs cultured with HCoV-229E spike peptides, sampled before COVID-19 vaccination. This specimen's cell subset or site label, per the study, means: HCoV-229E spike overlapping peptide pool stimulation. The CDR3 reads CASSAVQTGPEKLFF. In nucleotides, the sequence is TGTGCCAGTAGTGCCGTCCAGACGGGGCCTGAAAAACTGTTTTTT.